The 9 T cell receptor beta chains listed next were all sequenced from one sample in a study of blood T cell repertoires in COVID-19. Some clones are missing from TCRdb's copy, which holds only in-frame ones; the method was immunoSEQ multiplex PCR. This table has about 240,000 clones, about four fifths appearing once. The sample taken for sequencing was peripheral blood. These receptors were taken from a woman aged 18-29 years with acute or convalescent COVID-19.

V is TRBV2 and J is TRBJ1-3, with D unresolved. The CDR3 contains 15 residues. V lost 6 bases to trimming and J lost 4 bases, with 16 bases between them. CDR1 and CDR2 (germline): SNHLY, FYNNEI. The CDR3 nucleotides read TGTGCCAGCAGCGCCGAGTCGGGGTGGGGAAACACCATATATTTT. Its translation is CASSAESGWGNTIYF. Complete variable domain (other parts from reference TRBV2 and TRBJ1-3): EPEVTQTPSHQVTQMGQEVILRCVPISNHLYFYWYRQILGQKVEFLVSFYNNEISEKSEIFDDQFSVERPDGSNFTLKIRSTKLEDSAMYFCASSAESGWGNTIYFGEGSWLTVV.

This clone was observed a single time. The chain recombines TRBV18 with TRBJ1-5, with TRBD1 as a possible D gene (6 bases). The germline gives CDR1 KGHSH, CDR2 LQKENI. V lost 1 base and J lost 5, with 9 bases in between. This CDR3 has 14 amino acids. CDR3 amino acids: CASSPLAGDQPQHF. The CDR3 DNA reads TGTGCCAGCTCACCACTCGCAGGGGATCAGCCCCAGCATTTT.

The chain combines TRBV19 with TRBJ1-6; 7 bases line up with TRBD1. Per the germline V gene, CDR1 is LNHDA and CDR2 is SQIVND (reference sequence). This CDR3 contains 16 residues. V shed 5 bases, J shed 7 bases, and the junction held 11 bases outside the gene matches. The CDR3 reads CASSPTGAYGNSPLHF. CDR3 coding DNA: TGTGCCAGTAGTCCTACAGGGGCTTATGGAAATTCACCCCTCCACTTT.

The CDR3 sequence is CASSLRGSSKETQYF. CDR3 DNA sequence: TGTGCCAGCAGCTTGAGGGGCAGTTCGAAAGAGACCCAGTACTTC. The V gene is TRBV5-4, the J gene TRBJ2-5; a weak D match, TRBD1 (5 bases). CDR1 is SGHNT and CDR2 is YYREEE in the germline V gene (reference sequence). The CDR3 consists of 15 residues. Between the trimmed V and J ends, which lost 1 base and 3 bases, there was a span of 13 bases.

The chain carries TRBV7-2 and TRBJ1-2; TRBD1 matches at 9 bases. CDR3 size: 14 residues. CDR1 SGHTA and CDR2 FQGNSA come from the germline V gene. V trimming: 4 bases; J trimming: 6 bases; junction bases outside the gene matches: 6. This CDR3 reads CASSWGTGSHGYTF. The DNA of the CDR3 is TGTGCCAGCAGCTGGGGGACAGGGTCACATGGCTACACCTTC.

The chain links TRBV30 to TRBJ2-7; 8 bases align to TRBD2. This CDR3 is 14 amino acids long. CDR1 GTSNPN and CDR2 SVGIG come from the germline V gene (reference sequence). The junction had 5 bases not matched to a gene; V was cut back by 0 bases and J by 4 bases. The CDR3 DNA is TGTGCCTGGAGTGTAACTAGCGGATCTTACGAGCAGTACTTC. The encoded protein is CAWSVTSGSYEQYF. Using reference TRBV30 and TRBJ2-7 for the parts outside the CDR3, the full variable domain is SQTIHQWPATLVQPVGSPLSLECTVEGTSNPNLYWYRQAAGRGLQLLFYSVGIGQISSEVPQNLSASRPQDRQFILSSKKLLLSDSGFYLCAWSVTSGSYEQYFGPGTRLTVT.

The J gene is TRBJ2-1, the V gene TRBV4-2; 12 bases are a match to TRBD1. CDR1 is LGHNA and CDR2 is YNFKEQ in the germline V gene. This CDR3 is 19 amino acids long. V gave up 4 bases and J gave up 6 bases; unmatched junction bases: 16. The CDR3 nucleotides are TGTGCCAGCAGCCCGTTAATGGCCCCCGGGACAGGGGGCCGCAATGAGCAGTTCTTC. Its translation is CASSPLMAPGTGGRNEQFF.

This clone was recorded only once. J is TRBJ2-5 and V is TRBV7-8; tentatively, D is TRBD2 (6 bases). Germline values: CDR1 SGHVS, CDR2 FQNEAQ. V lost 5 bases, J lost 6 bases, and 19 bases lay in between. This CDR3 comprises 15 residues. Here the CDR3 DNA reads TGTGCCAGCAGCCCGACCGGGACGGAGGGAAAGACCCAGTACTTC. Its translation is CASSPTGTEGKTQYF.

The chain combines TRBV15 with TRBJ1-2, with D tentatively TRBD1 (5 bases). The germline CDR1 and CDR2 sequences are LNHNV and YYDKDF (reference sequence). The CDR3 length is 16 residues. V shed 0 bases and J shed 1 base, with 12 bases lying between them. This CDR3 reads CATSRDLSGGNYGYTF. In nucleotides, the CDR3 is TGTGCCACCAGCAGAGATTTGTCCGGGGGTAACTATGGCTACACCTTC.